The entry below gives a single T cell receptor beta chain sequence along with its context. The data were taken from a study of CD8 T cells in Susac syndrome. Trimming pared 2 bases from V and 7 bases from J, leaving 11 bases between. This CDR3 is built from 13 residues. In germline, CDR1 is LGHDT, CDR2 YNNKEL (reference sequence). Random hexamers served to reverse transcribe roughly 0.5 to 1 ug RNA. Across 54 Vbeta and 13 Jbeta, TCR beta CDR3 was amplified with immunoSEQ multiplex PCR. Using its own MiXCR run on the immunoSEQ multiplex PCR reads, TCRdb lists one record per CDR3 protein. The sample comprises about 130,000 distinct CDR3 sequences, less than 95% of which are singletons, and 0.1% to 0.15% rests with the top ten.

The rearrangement joins TRBV3-1 to TRBJ1-2, with D possibly matching TRBD1 (6 bases). The receptor was derived from a human donor with multiple sclerosis. Sequenced input: CD4+ T cells from PBMCs. The CDR3 is CASSQPGERGYTF. The CDR3 DNA reads as TGTGCCAGCAGCCAACCAGGGGAACGTGGCTACACCTTC.